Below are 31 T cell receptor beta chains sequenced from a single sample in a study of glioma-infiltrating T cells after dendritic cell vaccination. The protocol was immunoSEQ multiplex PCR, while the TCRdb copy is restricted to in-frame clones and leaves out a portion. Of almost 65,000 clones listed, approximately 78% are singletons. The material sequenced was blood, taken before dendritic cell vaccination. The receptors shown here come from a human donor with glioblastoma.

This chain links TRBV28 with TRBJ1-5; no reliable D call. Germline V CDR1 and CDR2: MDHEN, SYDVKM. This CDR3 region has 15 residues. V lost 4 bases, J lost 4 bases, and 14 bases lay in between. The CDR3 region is CASSSPAFGNQPQHF. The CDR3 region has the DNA TGTGCCAGCAGTTCCCCAGCCTTCGGGAATCAGCCCCAGCATTTT.

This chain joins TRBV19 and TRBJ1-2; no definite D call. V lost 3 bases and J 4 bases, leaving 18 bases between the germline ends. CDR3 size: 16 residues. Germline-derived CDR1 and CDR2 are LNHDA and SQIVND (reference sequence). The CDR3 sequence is CASSMAQRPTSYGYTF. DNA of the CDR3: TGTGCCAGTAGTATGGCTCAGCGCCCTACCTCCTATGGCTACACCTTC.

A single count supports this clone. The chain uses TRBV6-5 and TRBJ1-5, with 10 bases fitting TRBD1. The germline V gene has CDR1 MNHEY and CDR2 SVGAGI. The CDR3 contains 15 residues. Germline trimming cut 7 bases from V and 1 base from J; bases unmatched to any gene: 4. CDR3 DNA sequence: TGTGCCAGCAAGTCGACAGGGGGCAGCAATCAGCCCCAGCATTTT. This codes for CASKSTGGSNQPQHF.

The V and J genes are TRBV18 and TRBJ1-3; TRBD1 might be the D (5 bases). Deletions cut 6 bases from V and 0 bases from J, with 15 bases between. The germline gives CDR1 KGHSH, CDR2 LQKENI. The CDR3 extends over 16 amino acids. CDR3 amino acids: CASSSGGVPSGNTIYF. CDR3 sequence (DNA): TGTGCCAGCTCTTCCGGGGGGGTCCCCTCTGGAAACACCATATATTTT. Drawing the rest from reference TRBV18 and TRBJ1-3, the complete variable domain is NAGVMQNPRHLVRRRGQEARLRCSPMKGHSHVYWYRQLPEEGLKFMVYLQKENIIDESGMPKERFSAEFPKEGPSILRIQQVVRGDSAAYFCASSSGGVPSGNTIYFGEGSWLTVV.

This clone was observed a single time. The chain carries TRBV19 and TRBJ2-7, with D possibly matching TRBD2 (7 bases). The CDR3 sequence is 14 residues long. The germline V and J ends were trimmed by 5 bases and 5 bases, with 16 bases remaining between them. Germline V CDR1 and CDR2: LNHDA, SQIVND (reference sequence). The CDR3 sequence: CASSPLGGVNEQYF. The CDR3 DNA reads TGTGCCAGTAGTCCCTTAGGGGGGGTGAACGAGCAGTACTTC.

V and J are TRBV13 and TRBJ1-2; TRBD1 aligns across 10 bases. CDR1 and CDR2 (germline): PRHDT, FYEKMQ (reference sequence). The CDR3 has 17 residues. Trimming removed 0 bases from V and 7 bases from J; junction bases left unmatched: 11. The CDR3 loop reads CASSLGRMTGGSGGYTF. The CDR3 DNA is TGTGCCAGCAGCTTAGGCCGAATGACAGGGGGCTCGGGTGGCTACACCTTC.

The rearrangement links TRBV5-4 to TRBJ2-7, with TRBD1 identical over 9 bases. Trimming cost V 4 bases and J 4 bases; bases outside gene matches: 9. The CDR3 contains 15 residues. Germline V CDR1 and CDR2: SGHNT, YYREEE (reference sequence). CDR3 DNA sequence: TGTGCCAGCAGCGCGGGACAGGGCAACGCGTACGAGCAGTACTTC. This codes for CASSAGQGNAYEQYF.

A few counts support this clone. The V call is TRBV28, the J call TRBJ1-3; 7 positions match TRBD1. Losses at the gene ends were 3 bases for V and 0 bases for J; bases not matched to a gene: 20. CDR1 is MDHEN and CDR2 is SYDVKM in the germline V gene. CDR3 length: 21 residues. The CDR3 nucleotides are TGTGCCAGCAGTTTTCAGGACGCCCGGGACAGTGGCCCGAGCTCTGGAAACACCATATATTTT. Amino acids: CASSFQDARDSGPSSGNTIYF.

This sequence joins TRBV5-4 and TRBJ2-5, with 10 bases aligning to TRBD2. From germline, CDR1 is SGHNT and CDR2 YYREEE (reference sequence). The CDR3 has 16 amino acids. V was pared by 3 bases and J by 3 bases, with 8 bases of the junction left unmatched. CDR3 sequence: CASSSPWSGGEETQYF. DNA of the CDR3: TGTGCCAGCAGCTCCCCGTGGAGCGGGGGGGAAGAGACCCAGTACTTC.

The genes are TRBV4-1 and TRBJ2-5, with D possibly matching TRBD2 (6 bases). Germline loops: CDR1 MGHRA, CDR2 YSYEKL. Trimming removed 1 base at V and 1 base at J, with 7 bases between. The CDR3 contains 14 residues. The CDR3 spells CASSQGGLQETQYF. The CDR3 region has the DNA TGCGCCAGCAGCCAAGGGGGACTCCAAGAGACCCAGTACTTC.

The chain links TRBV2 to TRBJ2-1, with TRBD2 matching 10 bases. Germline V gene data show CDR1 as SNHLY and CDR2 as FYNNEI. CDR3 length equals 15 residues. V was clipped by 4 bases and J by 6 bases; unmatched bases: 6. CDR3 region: CASSAWASGGNEQFF. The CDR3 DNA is TGTGCCAGCAGTGCCTGGGCTAGCGGGGGCAATGAGCAGTTCTTC.

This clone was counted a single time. CDR3 nucleotide sequence: TGTGCCAGCAGCCCCAACTACTATGGCTACACCTTC. This codes for CASSPNYYGYTF. The chain couples TRBV6-1 to TRBJ1-2; unclear D gene. Trimming left V 6 bases short and J 3 bases short, with 8 bases between. The germline V gene has CDR1 MNHNS and CDR2 SASEGT. The CDR3 loop spans 12 amino acids.

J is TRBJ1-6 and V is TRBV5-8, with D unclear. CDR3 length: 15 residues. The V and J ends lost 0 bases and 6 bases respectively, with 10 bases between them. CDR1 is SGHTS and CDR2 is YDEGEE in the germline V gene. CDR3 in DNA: TGTGCCAGCAGCTTGGTACCAGGTGGTAATTCACCCCTCCACTTT. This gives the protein CASSLVPGGNSPLHF. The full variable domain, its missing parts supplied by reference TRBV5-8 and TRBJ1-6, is EAGVTQSPTHLIKTRGQQATLRCSPISGHTSVYWYQQALGLGLQFLLWYDEGEERNRGNFPPRFSGRQFPNYSSELNVNALELEDSALYLCASSLVPGGNSPLHFGNGTRLTVT.

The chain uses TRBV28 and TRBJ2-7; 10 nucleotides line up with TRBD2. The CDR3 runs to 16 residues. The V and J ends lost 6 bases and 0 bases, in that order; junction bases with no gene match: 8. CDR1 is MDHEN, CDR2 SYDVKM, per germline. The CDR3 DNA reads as TGTGCCAGCAGCTTAGCGGGGGGCCCTCCCTCCTACGAGCAGTACTTC. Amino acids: CASSLAGGPPSYEQYF. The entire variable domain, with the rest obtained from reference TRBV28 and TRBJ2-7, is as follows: DVKVTQSSRYLVKRTGEKVFLECVQDMDHENMFWYRQDPGLGLRLIYFSYDVKMKEKGDIPEGYSVSREKKERFSLILESASTNQTSMYLCASSLAGGPPSYEQYFGPGTRLTVT.

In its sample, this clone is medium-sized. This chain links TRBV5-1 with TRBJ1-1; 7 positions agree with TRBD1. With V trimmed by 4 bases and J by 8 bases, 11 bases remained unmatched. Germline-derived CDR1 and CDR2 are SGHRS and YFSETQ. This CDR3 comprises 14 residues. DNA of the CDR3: TGCGCCAGCAGCACCGGACAGGCCCGGCACGAAGCTTTCTTT. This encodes CASSTGQARHEAFF.

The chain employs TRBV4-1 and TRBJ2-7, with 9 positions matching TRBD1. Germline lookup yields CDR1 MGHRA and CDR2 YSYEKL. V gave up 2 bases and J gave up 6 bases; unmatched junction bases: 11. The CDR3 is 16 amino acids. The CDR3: CASSQPKQGARTEQYF. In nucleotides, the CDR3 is TGCGCCAGCAGCCAACCGAAACAGGGGGCGCGAACCGAGCAGTACTTC.

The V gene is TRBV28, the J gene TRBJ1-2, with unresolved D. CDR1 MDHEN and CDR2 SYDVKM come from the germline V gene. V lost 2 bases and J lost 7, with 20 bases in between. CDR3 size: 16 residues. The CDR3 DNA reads TGTGCCAGCAGTTTAGTCTCGGGAAGTCGCGTCGGTGGCTACACCTTC. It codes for CASSLVSGSRVGGYTF.

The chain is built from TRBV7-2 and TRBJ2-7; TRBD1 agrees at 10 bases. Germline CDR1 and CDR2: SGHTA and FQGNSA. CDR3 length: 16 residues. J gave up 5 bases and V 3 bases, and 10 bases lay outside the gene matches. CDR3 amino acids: CASSFAPGQGNHEQYF. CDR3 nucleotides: TGTGCCAGCAGCTTTGCCCCGGGACAGGGGAACCACGAGCAGTACTTC.

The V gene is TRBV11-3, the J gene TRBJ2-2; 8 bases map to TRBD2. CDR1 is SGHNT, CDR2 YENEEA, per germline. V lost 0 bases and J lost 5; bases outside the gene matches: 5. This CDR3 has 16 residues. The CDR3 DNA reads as TGTGCCAGCAGCTTAGATGCGGGGGGAGGAACCGGGGAGCTGTTTTTT. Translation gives CASSLDAGGGTGELFF.

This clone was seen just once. CDR3 protein: CASSRPGGTQYF. Written as DNA, the CDR3 is TGCGCCAGCAGTCGTCCGGGGGGGACCCAGTACTTC. V is TRBV10-2 and J is TRBJ2-5, with TRBD2 matching over 7 bases. Germline loops: CDR1 WSHSY, CDR2 SAAADI. The ends lost 5 bases at V and 7 bases at J; junction bases unmatched: 4. The CDR3 spans 12 residues.

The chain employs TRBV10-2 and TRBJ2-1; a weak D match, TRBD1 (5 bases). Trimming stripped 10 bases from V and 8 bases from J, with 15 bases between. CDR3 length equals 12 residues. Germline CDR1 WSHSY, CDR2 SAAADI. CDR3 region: CATGQHLHEQFF. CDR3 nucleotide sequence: TGCGCCACCGGACAACACCTCCATGAGCAGTTCTTC.

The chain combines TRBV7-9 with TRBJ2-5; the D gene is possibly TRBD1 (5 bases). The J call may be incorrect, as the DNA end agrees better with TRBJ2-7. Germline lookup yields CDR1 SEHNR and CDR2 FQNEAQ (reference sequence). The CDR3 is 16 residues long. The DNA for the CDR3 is TGTGCCAGCAGCTTAGTAGGCGGACATTACTCCTACGAGCAGTACTTC. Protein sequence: CASSLVGGHYSYEQYF.

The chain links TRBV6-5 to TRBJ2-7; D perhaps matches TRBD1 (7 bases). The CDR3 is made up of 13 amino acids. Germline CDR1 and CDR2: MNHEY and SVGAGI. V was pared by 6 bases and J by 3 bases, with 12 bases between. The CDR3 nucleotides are TGTGCCAGCAGCCAGGGGGAGGACTACGAGCAGTACTTC. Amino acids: CASSQGEDYEQYF.

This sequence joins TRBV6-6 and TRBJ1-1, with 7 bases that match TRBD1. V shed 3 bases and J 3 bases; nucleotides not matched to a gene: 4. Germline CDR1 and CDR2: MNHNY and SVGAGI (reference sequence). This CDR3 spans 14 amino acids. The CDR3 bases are TGTGCCAGCAGTTATCCAGGGGGGTACACTGAAGCTTTCTTT. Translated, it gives CASSYPGGYTEAFF.

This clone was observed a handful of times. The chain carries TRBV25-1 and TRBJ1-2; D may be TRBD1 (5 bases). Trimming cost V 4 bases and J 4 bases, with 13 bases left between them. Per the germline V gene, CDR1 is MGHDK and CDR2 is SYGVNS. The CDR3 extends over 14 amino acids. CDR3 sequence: CASSGQAGVYGYTF. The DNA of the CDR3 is TGTGCCAGCAGTGGGCAGGCGGGGGTCTATGGCTACACCTTC.

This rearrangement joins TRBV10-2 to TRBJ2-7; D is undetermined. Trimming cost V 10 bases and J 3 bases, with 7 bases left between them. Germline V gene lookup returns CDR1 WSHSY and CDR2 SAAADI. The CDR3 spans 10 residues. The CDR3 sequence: CATQNYEQYF. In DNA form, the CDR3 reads TGCGCCACCCAAAACTACGAGCAGTACTTC.

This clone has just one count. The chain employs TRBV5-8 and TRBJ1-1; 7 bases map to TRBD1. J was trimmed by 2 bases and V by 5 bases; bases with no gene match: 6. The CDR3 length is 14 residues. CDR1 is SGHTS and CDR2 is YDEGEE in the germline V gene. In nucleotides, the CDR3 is TGTGCCAGCAGTCGGACAGGAACTAACACTGAAGCTTTCTTT. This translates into CASSRTGTNTEAFF.

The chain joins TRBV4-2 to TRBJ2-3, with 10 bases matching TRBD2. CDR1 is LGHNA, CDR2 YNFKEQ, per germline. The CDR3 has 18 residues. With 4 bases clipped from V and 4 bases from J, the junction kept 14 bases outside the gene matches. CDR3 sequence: CASSPDPLLAGAADTQYF. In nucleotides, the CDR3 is TGTGCCAGCAGCCCGGACCCTCTTCTAGCGGGGGCGGCAGATACGCAGTATTTT.

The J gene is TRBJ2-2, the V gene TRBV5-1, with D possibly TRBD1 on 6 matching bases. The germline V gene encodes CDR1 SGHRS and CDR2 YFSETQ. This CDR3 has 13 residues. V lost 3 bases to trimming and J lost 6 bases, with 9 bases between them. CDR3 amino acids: CASSSQGPGELFF. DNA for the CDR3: TGCGCCAGCAGCTCGCAGGGGCCCGGGGAGCTGTTTTTT.

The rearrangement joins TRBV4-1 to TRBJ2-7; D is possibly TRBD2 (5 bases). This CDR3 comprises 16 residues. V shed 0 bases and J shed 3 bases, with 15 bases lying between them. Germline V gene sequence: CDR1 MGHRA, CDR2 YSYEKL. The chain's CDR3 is CASSQDRGRGDYEQYF. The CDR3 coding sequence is TGCGCCAGCAGCCAAGATCGAGGTCGGGGTGACTACGAGCAGTACTTC.

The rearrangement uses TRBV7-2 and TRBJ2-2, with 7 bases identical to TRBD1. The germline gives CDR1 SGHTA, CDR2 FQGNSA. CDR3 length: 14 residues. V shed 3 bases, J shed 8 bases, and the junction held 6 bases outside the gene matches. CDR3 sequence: CASSFSQGTGELFF. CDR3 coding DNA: TGTGCCAGCAGCTTCTCACAGGGGACGGGGGAGCTGTTTTTT.